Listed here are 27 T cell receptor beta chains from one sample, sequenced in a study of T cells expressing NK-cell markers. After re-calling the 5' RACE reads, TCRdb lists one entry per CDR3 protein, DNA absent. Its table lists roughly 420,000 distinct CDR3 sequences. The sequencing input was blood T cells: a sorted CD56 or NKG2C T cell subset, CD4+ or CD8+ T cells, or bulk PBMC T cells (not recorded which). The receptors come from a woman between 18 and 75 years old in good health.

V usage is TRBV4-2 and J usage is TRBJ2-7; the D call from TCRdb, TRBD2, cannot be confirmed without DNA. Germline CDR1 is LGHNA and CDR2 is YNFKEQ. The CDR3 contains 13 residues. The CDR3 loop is CASRPAAGYEQYF.

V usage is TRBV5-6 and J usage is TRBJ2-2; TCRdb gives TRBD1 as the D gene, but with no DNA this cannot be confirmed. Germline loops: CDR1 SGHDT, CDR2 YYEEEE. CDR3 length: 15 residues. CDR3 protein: CASSLDGGRTGELFF.

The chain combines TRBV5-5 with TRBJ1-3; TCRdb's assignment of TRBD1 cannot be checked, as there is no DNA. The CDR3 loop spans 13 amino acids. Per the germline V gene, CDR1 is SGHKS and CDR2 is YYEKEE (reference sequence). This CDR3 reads CASSSETGLTIYF.

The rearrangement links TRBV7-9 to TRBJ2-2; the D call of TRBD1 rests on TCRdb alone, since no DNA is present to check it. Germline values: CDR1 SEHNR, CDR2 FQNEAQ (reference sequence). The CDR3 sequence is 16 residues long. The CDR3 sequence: CASSLAARGDTGELFF.

The CDR3 reads CASSLEGTGSTDTQYF. This sequence joins TRBV11-3 and TRBJ2-3; TCRdb names TRBD1, which stays unverified in the absence of DNA. The CDR3 is made up of 16 amino acids. Per the germline V gene, CDR1 is SGHNT and CDR2 is YENEEA. Based on the CDR3 plus reference TRBV11-3 and TRBJ2-3, the full variable domain is EAGVVQSPRYKIIEKKQPVAFWCNPISGHNTLYWYLQNLGQGPELLIRYENEEAVDDSQLPKDRFSAERLKGVDSTLKIQPAELGDSAVYLCASSLEGTGSTDTQYFGPGTRLTVL.

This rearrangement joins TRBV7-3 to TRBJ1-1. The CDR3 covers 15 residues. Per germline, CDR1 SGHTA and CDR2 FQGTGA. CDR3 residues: CASSLTADPNTEAFF.

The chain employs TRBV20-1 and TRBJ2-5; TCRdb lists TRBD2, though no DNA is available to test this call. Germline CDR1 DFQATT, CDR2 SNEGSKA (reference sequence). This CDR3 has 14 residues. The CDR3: CSARDGGGQETQYF.

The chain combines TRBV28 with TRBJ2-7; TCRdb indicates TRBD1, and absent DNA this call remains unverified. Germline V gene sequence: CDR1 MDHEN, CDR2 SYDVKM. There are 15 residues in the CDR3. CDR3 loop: CASTPRGTGLVEQYF.

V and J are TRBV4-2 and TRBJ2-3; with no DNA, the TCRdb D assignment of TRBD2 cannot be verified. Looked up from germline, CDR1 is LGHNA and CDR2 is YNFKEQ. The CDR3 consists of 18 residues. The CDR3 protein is CASSQGLAGRGSTDTQYF.

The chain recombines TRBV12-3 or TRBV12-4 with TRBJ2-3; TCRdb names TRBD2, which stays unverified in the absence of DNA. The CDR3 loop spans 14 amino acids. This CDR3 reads CASRPGLAVDTQYF.

CDR3: CASSSNPGGSSYNEQFF. This chain connects TRBV7-6 to TRBJ2-1; the D call of TRBD1 rests on TCRdb alone, since no DNA is present to check it. This CDR3 contains 17 residues. The germline CDR1 and CDR2 sequences are SGHVS and FNYEAQ.

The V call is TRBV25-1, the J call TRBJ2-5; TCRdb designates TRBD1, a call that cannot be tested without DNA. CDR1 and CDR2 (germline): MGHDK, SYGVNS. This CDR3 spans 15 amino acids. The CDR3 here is CASSPLGESKETQYF.

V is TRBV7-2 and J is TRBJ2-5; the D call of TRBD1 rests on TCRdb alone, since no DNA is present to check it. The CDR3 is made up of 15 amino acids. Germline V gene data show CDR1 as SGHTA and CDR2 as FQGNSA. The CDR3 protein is CASSPRQDNQETQYF.

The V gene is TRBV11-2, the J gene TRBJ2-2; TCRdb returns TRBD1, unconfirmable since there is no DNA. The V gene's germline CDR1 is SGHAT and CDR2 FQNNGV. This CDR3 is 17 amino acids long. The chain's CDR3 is CASSPWGQGRDTGELFF. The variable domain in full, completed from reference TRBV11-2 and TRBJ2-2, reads EAGVAQSPRYKIIEKRQSVAFWCNPISGHATLYWYQQILGQGPKLLIQFQNNGVVDDSQLPKDRFSAERLKGVDSTLKIQPAKLEDSAVYLCASSPWGQGRDTGELFFGEGSRLTVL.

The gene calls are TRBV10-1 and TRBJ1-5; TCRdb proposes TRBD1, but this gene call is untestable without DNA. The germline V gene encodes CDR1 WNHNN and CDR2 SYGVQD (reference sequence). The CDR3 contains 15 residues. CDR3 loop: CASRGTGGVLQPQHF.

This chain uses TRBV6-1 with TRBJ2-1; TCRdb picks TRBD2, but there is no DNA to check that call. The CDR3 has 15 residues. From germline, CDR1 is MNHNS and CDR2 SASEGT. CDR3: CASSELVFSYNEQFF.

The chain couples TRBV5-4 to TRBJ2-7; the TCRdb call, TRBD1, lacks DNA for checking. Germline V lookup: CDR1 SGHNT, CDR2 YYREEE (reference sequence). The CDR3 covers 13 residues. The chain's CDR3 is CASSTQTGYEQYF.

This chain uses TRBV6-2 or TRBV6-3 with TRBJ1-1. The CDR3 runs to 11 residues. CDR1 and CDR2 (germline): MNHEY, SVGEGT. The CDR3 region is CASTVNTEAFF.

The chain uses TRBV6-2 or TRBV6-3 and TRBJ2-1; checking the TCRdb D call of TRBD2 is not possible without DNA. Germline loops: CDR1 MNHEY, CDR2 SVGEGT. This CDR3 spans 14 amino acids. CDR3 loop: CASDKLAGGNEQFF.

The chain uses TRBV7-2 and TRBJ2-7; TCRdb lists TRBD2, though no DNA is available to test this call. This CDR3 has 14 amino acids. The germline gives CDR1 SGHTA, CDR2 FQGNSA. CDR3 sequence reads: CASSSGLETYEQYF.

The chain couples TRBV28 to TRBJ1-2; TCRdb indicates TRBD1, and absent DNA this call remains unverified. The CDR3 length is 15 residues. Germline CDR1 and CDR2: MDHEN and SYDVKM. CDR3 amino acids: CASRDTGAATYGYTF.

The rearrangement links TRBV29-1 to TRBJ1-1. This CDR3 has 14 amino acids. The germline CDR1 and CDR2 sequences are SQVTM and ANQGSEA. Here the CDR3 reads CSVQSSGVNTEAFF. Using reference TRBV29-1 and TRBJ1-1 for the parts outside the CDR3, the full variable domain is SAVISQKPSRDICQRGTSLTIQCQVDSQVTMMFWYRQQPGQSLTLIATANQGSEATYESGFVIDKFPISRPNLTFSTLTVSNMSPEDSSIYLCSVQSSGVNTEAFFGQGTRLTVV.

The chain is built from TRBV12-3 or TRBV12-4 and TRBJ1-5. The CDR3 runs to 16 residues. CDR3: CASSFSLLEGNQPQHF.

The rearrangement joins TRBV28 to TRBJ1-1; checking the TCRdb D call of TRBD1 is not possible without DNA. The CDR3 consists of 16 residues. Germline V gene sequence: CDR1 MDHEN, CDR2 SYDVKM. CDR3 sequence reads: CASSSLGGDRGTEAFF.

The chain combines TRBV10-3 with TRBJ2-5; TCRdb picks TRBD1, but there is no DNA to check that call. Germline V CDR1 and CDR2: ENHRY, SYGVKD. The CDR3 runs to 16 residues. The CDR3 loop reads CAISDPGDSSGETQYF.

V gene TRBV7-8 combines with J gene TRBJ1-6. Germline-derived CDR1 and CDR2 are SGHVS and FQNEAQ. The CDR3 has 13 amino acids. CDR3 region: CASSRVLNSPLHF.

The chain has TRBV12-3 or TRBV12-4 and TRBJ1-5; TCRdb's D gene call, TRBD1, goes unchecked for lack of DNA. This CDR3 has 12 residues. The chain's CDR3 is CASQIGGQPQHF.